The table lists the clone carrying this T cell receptor (beta chain) with many counts. Its target is unknown. Germline V lookup: CDR1 DFQATT, CDR2 SNEGSKA (reference sequence). This CDR3 comprises 14 residues. The J segment lost 6 bases and the V segment lost 3 bases, leaving 7 bases of the junction unmatched. The TCR beta libraries were generated through quantitative 5'-RACE incorporating molecular barcodes. One entry per CDR3 protein results from TCRdb running MiXCR on the 5' RACE reads. The sample carries fewer than 550,000 distinct CDR3 sequences, over 4% recorded once. This specimen belongs to a study of CD8 T cells in ankylosing spondylitis. Overall study findings and caveats: One TCR beta motif, made up of roughly eight highly homologous variants, appeared characteristic of ankylosing spondylitis blood.

The sequence was collected from a male donor with ankylosing spondylitis. The chain carries TRBV20-1 and TRBJ2-1; the match to TRBD2 covers 8 bases. Sequencing was performed on blood, either unsorted or a sorted T cell fraction (not recorded which). As DNA, the CDR3 is TGCAGTGCTAGTTGGGCTAGCGGGCGCAATGAGCAGTTCTTC. This encodes CSASWASGRNEQFF.